Below are 10 T cell receptor beta chains sequenced from a single sample in a study of CD8+ T cells in alopecia areata listed by TCRdb under 2018. The method behind the library was the immunoSEQ multiplex PCR assay. For TCR sequencing, RNA was extracted from every sample and reverse transcribed into cDNA to serve as template. In TCRdb, the immuneACCESS table is reduced to in-frame sequences with V and J assigned. These tables do not hold every clone; where another copy was compared, an unresolved V gene accounts for under half, and the others remain unexplained. The sample has some 150,000 clones on record, 45% to 55% of them singletons. The biggest ten clones account for around 19% of the sample. The time point label of this sample denotes: baseline before oral tofacitinib. This material consisted of CD8+ T cells sorted from blood, taken at week 0. Every receptor here comes from a human donor with alopecia areata.

In this sample, this clone turned up a few times. This sequence joins TRBV7-9 and TRBJ2-5; 10 bases align to TRBD2. The CDR3 contains 19 residues. Germline assignment: CDR1 SEHNR and CDR2 FQNEAQ (reference sequence). V lost 4 bases and J lost 5; bases outside the gene matches: 19. CDR3: CASSSHGGERGGSAETQYF. In DNA, the CDR3 is TGTGCCAGCAGCTCCCACGGTGGGGAGCGGGGGGGTTCCGCGGAGACCCAGTACTTC. The full variable domain, in which reference TRBV7-9 and TRBJ2-5 provide the parts outside the CDR3, is DTGVSQNPRHKITKRGQNVTFRCDPISEHNRLYWYRQTLGQGPEFLTYFQNEAQLEKSRLLSDRFSAERPKGSFSTLEIQRTEQGDSAMYLCASSSHGGERGGSAETQYFGPGTRLLVL.

The rearrangement joins TRBV9 to TRBJ2-6; TRBD1 agrees at 9 bases. After removal of 4 bases from V and 0 bases from J, the junction contained 11 bases not matched to a gene. Germline lookup yields CDR1 SGDLS and CDR2 YYNGEE. The CDR3 runs 19 residues. CDR3 sequence reads: CASSSTRDRDTSGANVLTF. As DNA, the CDR3 is TGTGCCAGCAGCTCCACCCGGGACAGGGATACCTCTGGGGCCAACGTCCTGACTTTC.

This rearrangement joins TRBV18 to TRBJ2-5, with D tentatively TRBD1 (6 bases). Looked up from germline, CDR1 is KGHSH and CDR2 is LQKENI. V was clipped by 3 bases and J by 2 bases, with 10 bases between them. The CDR3 contains 14 residues. The CDR3 DNA is TGTGCCAGCTCACCCGAGCAGGGGCAAGAGACCCAGTACTTC. The encoded protein is CASSPEQGQETQYF.

The gene calls are TRBV4-3 and TRBJ2-2, with 10 bases aligning to TRBD2. CDR3 length: 16 residues. V shed 1 base and J 6 bases; nucleotides not matched to a gene: 5. The germline CDR1 and CDR2 sequences are LGHNA and YSLEER. This chain's CDR3 is CASSQGASGGSGELFF. The CDR3 bases are TGCGCCAGCAGCCAAGGGGCTAGCGGGGGATCCGGGGAGCTGTTTTTT.

The rearrangement links TRBV4-1 to TRBJ1-5; perhaps TRBD1 as D (5 bases). Germline V lookup: CDR1 MGHRA, CDR2 YSYEKL. V was cut by 4 bases and J by 7 bases, with 14 bases left in between. The CDR3 is 14 amino acids. CDR3 in amino acids: CASSLEPGGQPQHF. Here the CDR3 DNA reads TGCGCCAGCAGCCTCGAACCCGGGGGGCAGCCCCAGCATTTT.

This clone was picked up one time. DNA for the CDR3: TGTGCCAGCAGCTCGTCGTGGACAGATACGCAGTATTTT. Its protein is CASSSSWTDTQYF. The V and J genes are TRBV7-7 and TRBJ2-3; D gene uncertain. Germline CDR1 reads SSHAT; CDR2 reads FNYEAQ (reference sequence). This CDR3 comprises 13 residues. Trimming took 4 bases from V and 3 from J, leaving 8 bases between them.

The chain couples TRBV9 to TRBJ1-5, with no clear D. Trimming cost V 0 bases and J 3 bases, with 7 bases left between them. The germline CDR1 and CDR2 sequences are SGDLS and YYNGEE. This CDR3 contains 14 residues. This CDR3 reads CASSVGRSNQPQHF. The CDR3 nucleotides are TGTGCCAGCAGCGTAGGGAGATCCAATCAGCCCCAGCATTTT.

This clone was detected only a few times. This CDR3 is CASSLVPGGRELFF. The CDR3 region has the DNA TGTGCCAGCAGCCTCGTCCCTGGGGGAAGGGAGCTGTTTTTT. The V and J genes are TRBV14 and TRBJ2-2; D possibly uses TRBD1 or TRBD2 (5 bases each). This CDR3 spans 14 amino acids. Trimming left V 4 bases short and J 9 bases short, with 15 bases between. Germline V gives CDR1 SGHDN, CDR2 FVKESK.

The V gene is TRBV6-5, the J gene TRBJ2-7; weak D call: TRBD1 (6 bases). This CDR3 contains 13 residues. Germline CDR1 and CDR2: MNHEY and SVGAGI. With 8 bases removed from V and 0 bases from J, the gap between germline ends came to 11 bases. DNA of the CDR3: TGTGCCAGCGAAGACAGGATCTCCTACGAGCAGTACTTC. It encodes CASEDRISYEQYF.

In its sample, this clone was seen a few times. This chain uses TRBV29-1 with TRBJ2-1, with 7 bases lining up with TRBD1. V trimming: 7 bases; J trimming: 8 bases; junction bases outside the gene matches: 11. The CDR3 is made up of 13 amino acids. The germline V gene has CDR1 SQVTM and CDR2 ANQGSEA. CDR3 region: CSASYRTGDEQFF. In DNA, the CDR3 is TGCAGCGCGAGCTACAGGACAGGTGATGAGCAGTTCTTC.